This TCR beta chain was identified during a study of identical twins. General observations from the study: There is a chance that invariant MAIT and iNKT cells partially muddied zero-insertion analyses.

This clonotype was counted only a few times. Its antigen is unidentified. The CDR3 contains 14 residues. Germline CDR1 and CDR2: LGHNA and YNFKEQ. J gave up 5 bases and V 4 bases, and 7 bases lay outside the gene matches. TCRdb called the 5' RACE reads again in MiXCR, with one record for every CDR3 protein. The sample holds 1.5 million or so distinct CDR3 sequences, around a third seen once. The chain combines TRBV4-2 with TRBJ2-7; 8 bases agree with TRBD1. The sequenced material came from cord blood. The sequence was collected from a newborn girl in good health. CDR3: CASSPWTGRNEQYF. The CDR3 DNA follows: TGTGCCAGCAGCCCTTGGACAGGGCGAAACGAGCAGTACTTC.